The 2 T cell receptor beta chains below come from one sample, sequenced in a study of T cell repertoires in aging, cancer and after chemotherapy. TCR beta rearrangements were amplified from peripheral blood genomic DNA. TRB rearrangements spanning V, D and J were amplified using mixed TRB-A/B primers. TCRdb fed the multiplex PCR reads into MiXCR, producing one record per CDR3 protein. The repertoire holds a few thousand distinct CDR3 sequences, roughly three fifths seen once, with 35% to 40% in the top ten. Source material: blood. The receptors shown here come from a human donor with a solid tumor.

V is TRBV28 and J is TRBJ1-5; D is uncertain. The CDR3 length is 16 residues. V was cut by 2 bases and J by 0 bases, with 11 bases left in between. CDR1 and CDR2 from the germline V gene are MDHEN and SYDVKM. CDR3 in amino acids: CASSLKGFYSNQPQHF. In nucleotides, the CDR3 is TGTGCCAGCAGTTTAAAGGGATTCTATAGCAATCAGCCCCAGCATTTT.

The rearrangement uses TRBV6-5 and TRBJ2-2; maybe TRBD1 (6 bases). This CDR3 comprises 16 residues. Germline V gene data show CDR1 as MNHEY and CDR2 as SVGAGI. Trimming shortened V by 1 base and J by 3 bases, and 12 bases separated the two germline ends. The CDR3 sequence is CASSYWQGRYTGELFF. DNA of the CDR3: TGTGCCAGCAGTTACTGGCAGGGGAGATACACCGGGGAGCTGTTTTTT.